The source of this T cell receptor beta chain is a study of blood T cell repertoires in COVID-19. The overall study: Samples taken during acute and convalescent COVID-19 were collected in the United States, Italy and Spain.

Per the study methods: Reference gene primer amplification yielded estimated nucleated cell counts. Method: immunoSEQ multiplex PCR; TCRdb's copy keeps in-frame clones and lacks some. Clone size and the V and J calls come from that table; the DNA yielded D and trimming. The sample lists about 290,000 clones, over 80% occurring once. Sample: peripheral blood. The TCR sequence derives from a woman aged 50 to 65 with active or convalescent COVID-19.

CDR3 nucleotide sequence: TGTGCCAGCAGCCAAGAGGGCCACCTGAACACTGAAGCTTTCTTT. This gives the protein CASSQEGHLNTEAFF. The rearrangement joins TRBV3-1 (or the pseudogene TRBV3-2) to TRBJ1-1; D gene uncertain. The germline V and J ends were trimmed by 0 bases and 0 bases, with 8 bases remaining between them. This CDR3 has 15 residues. The germline V gene encodes CDR1 LGHDT and CDR2 YNNKEL (reference sequence).